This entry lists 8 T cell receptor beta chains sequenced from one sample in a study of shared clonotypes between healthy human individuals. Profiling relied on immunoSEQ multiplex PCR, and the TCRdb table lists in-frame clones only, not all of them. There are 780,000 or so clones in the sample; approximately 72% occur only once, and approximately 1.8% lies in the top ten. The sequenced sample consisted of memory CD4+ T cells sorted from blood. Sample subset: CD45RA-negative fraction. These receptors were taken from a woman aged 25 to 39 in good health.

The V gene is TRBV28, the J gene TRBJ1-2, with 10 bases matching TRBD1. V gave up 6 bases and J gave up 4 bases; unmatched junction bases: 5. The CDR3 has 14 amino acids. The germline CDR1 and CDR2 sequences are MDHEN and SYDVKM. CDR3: CASRGGQGSYGYTF. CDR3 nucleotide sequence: TGTGCCAGCAGGGGGGGACAGGGGAGCTATGGCTACACCTTC.

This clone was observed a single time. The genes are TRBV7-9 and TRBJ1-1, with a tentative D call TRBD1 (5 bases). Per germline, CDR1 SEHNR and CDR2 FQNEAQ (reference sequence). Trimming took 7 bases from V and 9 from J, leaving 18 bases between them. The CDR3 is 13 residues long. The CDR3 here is CASILGGREKAFF. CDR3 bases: TGTGCCAGCATCTTGGGGGGAAGGGAGAAAGCTTTCTTT.

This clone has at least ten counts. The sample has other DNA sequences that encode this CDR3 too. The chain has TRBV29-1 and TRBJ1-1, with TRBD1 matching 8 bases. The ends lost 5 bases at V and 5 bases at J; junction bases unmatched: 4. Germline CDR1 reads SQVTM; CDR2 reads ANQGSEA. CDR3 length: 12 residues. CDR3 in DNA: TGCAGCGTTCCGACAGGGGCGACTGAAGCTTTCTTT. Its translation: CSVPTGATEAFF.

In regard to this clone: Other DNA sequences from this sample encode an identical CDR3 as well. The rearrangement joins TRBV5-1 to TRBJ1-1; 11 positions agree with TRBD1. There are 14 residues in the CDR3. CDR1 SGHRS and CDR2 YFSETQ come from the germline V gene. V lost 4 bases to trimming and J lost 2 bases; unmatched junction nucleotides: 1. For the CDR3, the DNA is TGCGCCAGCAGCAGGACAGGGGGCAACACTGAAGCTTTCTTT. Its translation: CASSRTGGNTEAFF.

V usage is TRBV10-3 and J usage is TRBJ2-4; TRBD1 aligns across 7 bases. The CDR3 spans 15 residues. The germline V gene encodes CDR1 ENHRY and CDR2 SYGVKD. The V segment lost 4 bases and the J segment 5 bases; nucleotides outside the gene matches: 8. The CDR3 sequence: CAISGKTGSENIQYF. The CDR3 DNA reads TGTGCCATCAGTGGAAAGACAGGGTCGGAAAACATTCAGTACTTC.

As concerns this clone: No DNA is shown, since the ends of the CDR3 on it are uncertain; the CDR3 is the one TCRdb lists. The CDR3: CASSTSSSGHHYEQYF. This chain uses TRBV28 with TRBJ2-7; the D call TRBD2 from the table was never checked on the DNA. The CDR3 adds up to 16 amino acids, both ends counted. The germline gives CDR1 MDHEN, CDR2 SYDVKM.

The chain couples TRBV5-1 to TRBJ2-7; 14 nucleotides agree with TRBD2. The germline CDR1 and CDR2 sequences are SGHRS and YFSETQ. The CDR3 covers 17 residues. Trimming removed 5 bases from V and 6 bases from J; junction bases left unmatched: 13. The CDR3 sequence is CASRPGLTSGRVSEQYF. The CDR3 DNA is TGCGCCAGCAGACCAGGGTTGACTAGCGGGAGGGTCTCCGAGCAGTACTTC.

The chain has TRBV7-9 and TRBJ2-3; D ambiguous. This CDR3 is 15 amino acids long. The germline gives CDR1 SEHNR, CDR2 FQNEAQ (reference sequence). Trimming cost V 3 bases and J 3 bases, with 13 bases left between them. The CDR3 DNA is TGTGCCAGCAGCTTGGCACTTTCGGCAACAGATACGCAGTATTTT. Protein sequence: CASSLALSATDTQYF.